The rows below give T cell receptor beta chains drawn from one sample of a study of cytomegalovirus exposure and HLA in healthy donors. Method: immunoSEQ multiplex PCR; TCRdb's copy keeps in-frame clones and lacks some. The table has approximately 140,000 clones, around 85% seen once. What was sequenced was PBMCs. These receptors were obtained from a boy aged 5-17 years in good health and CMV-seronegative. Each CDR3 is given with its conserved first and last residue. The D gene is left open where the match is weak. A clone size is listed for some rows: how often the clone was seen (once, few, many), or a class if it is expanded.

.	.	TRBJ1-2	TRBV12-1	CASSPLGDHCYTF	TGTGCCAGCAGCCCCCTCGGAGACCATTGCTACACCTTC
.	.	TRBJ1-2	TRBV7-9	CSSSSDTYGYTF	TGTTCCAGCAGCTCGGACACCTATGGCTACACCTTC
.	.	TRBJ1-2	TRBV27	CASSSTGSFGYTF	TGTGCCAGCAGTTCCACCGGGAGTTTCGGCTACACCTTC
TRBD1	.	TRBJ1-2	TRBV12-5	CASGLTGGGYTF	TGTGCTAGTGGCCTCACAGGGGGCGGCTACACCTTC
TRBD1	.	TRBJ1-1	TRBV30	CAWSFAGTGGYGEAFF	TGTGCCTGGTCATTCGCCGGGACAGGGGGGTATGGTGAAGCTTTCTTT
TRBD1	.	TRBJ1-2	TRBV27	CASRRTGGGYGYTF	TGTGCCAGCAGACGGACAGGGGGCGGCTATGGCTACACCTTC
.	few	TRBJ2-3	TRBV5-1	CASSLQGLGDTQYF	TGCGCCAGCAGCTTACAGGGTCTAGGAGATACGCAGTATTTT
TRBD1	.	TRBJ1-2	TRBV5-4	CASRPDRANYGYTF	TGTGCCAGCAGACCGGACAGGGCTAACTATGGCTACACCTTC
TRBD1	.	TRBJ2-3	TRBV7-8	CASSKQGVSTDTQYF	TGTGCCAGCAGCAAACAGGGGGTTAGCACAGATACGCAGTATTTT
TRBD1	.	TRBJ2-5	TRBV29-1	CSELTTGSETQYF	TGCAGCGAGCTCACGACAGGGTCAGAGACCCAGTACTTC
TRBD2	.	TRBJ2-5	TRBV7-2	CASSLMGGQETQYF	TGTGCCAGCAGCTTAATGGGAGGGCAAGAGACCCAGTACTTC
.	.	TRBJ2-3	TRBV13	CASSLERVDTQYF	TGTGCCAGCAGCCTAGAACGGGTAGATACGCAGTATTTT
TRBD1	.	TRBJ2-2	TRBV11-3	CASSLGGPGTGHTGELFF	TGTGCCAGCAGCTTAGGAGGTCCCGGGACAGGCCACACCGGGGAGCTGTTTTTT
TRBD2	.	TRBJ2-7	TRBV27	CASSRAGGPYEQYF	TGTGCCAGCAGCCGCGCGGGGGGCCCCTACGAGCAGTACTTC
.	.	TRBJ2-1	TRBV7-9	CASSQSQAGNNEQFF	TGTGCCAGCAGCCAGAGCCAAGCGGGCAACAATGAGCAGTTCTTC
.	.	TRBJ2-1	TRBV5-6	CASSTLRETHNEQFF	TGTGCCAGCAGCACACTACGGGAGACCCACAATGAGCAGTTCTTC
.	once	TRBJ1-1	TRBV7-9	CSSSLGGGLVLGTEAFF	TGTTCCAGCAGCTTAGGGGGGGGGCTGGTTTTAGGCACTGAAGCTTTCTTT
TRBD1	.	TRBJ1-2	TRBV6-1	CASSGDRGSSYTF	TGTGCCAGCAGTGGAGACAGGGGTTCGAGCTACACCTTC
.	.	TRBJ1-1	TRBV5-5	CATTTEAFF	TGTGCCACCACGACAGAAGCTTTCTTT
TRBD1	.	TRBJ1-3	TRBV5-4	CASSRGQIGNTIYF	TGTGCCAGCAGCCGGGGACAGATTGGAAACACCATATATTTT